This T cell receptor beta chain came from a study of T-cell reconstitution after alpha-beta-depleted transplantation in children. Unique molecular identifiers were used to barcode this TCRbeta library. TCRdb reanalysed the PCR reads using MiXCR and keeps one entry per CDR3 protein. This sample yields over 200,000 distinct CDR3 sequences, of which approximately 11% are seen a single time; under 30% belongs to the top ten. This CDR3 region has 15 residues. Germline loops: CDR1 GTSNPN, CDR2 SVGIG (reference sequence). V lost 0 bases, J lost 0 bases, and 9 bases lay in between. Findings and caveats of the study: Surviving recipient T cells and thymic progenitors accounted for the high day-60 TCRbeta diversity observed in some patients. Hyperexpanded clones declined; after one year, newly produced T cells mostly supplied diversity. After transplant, at about two months, alpha-beta T cells were reportedly derived from several hundred expanded graft clones.

Of note for this clonotype: The antigen remains undetermined.

The chain carries TRBV30 and TRBJ2-1; D could derive from TRBD1 or TRBD2 (5 bases each). The sequences come from PBMCs, collected before TCRalphabeta/CD19-depleted stem cell transplant. The sequence came from a child less than two years old with acute myeloid leukemia, due to receive a stem cell transplant. The CDR3 sequence is CAWSVGGTSYNEQFF. Here the CDR3 DNA reads TGTGCCTGGAGTGTAGGTGGGACCTCCTACAATGAGCAGTTCTTC.